These 14 T cell receptor beta chains were sequenced from one sample in a study of T cell clones after liver transplantation. Using immunoSEQ multiplex PCR, the repertoire was profiled, and TCRdb retains in-frame clones only, with some absent. The repertoire holds about 85,000 clones, with about 82% as singletons. The material was CD4+ T cells from blood, obtained roughly 3.5 years after liver transplant. The source of these receptors is a human patient who received a liver transplant. The T cells may partly be graft donor cells.

The V and J genes are TRBV5-1 and TRBJ2-7; 10 nucleotides align to TRBD2. Trimming took 4 bases from V and 0 from J; bases not matched to a gene: 4. Germline V CDR1 and CDR2: SGHRS, YFSETQ. The CDR3 has 15 amino acids. CDR3 loop: CASSPRTSGSYEQYF. The CDR3 coding sequence is TGCGCCAGCAGCCCCCGGACTAGCGGCTCCTACGAGCAGTACTTC.

This clone was seen once. The gene calls are TRBV19 and TRBJ1-1; D is possibly TRBD1 (6 bases). Trimming stripped 6 bases from V and 0 bases from J, with 14 bases between. CDR3 length: 15 residues. Looked up from germline, CDR1 is LNHDA and CDR2 is SQIVND (reference sequence). The CDR3 loop is CASRSGGGVNTEAFF. The CDR3 DNA follows: TGTGCCAGTAGAAGTGGAGGGGGAGTGAACACTGAAGCTTTCTTT. The entire variable domain, with the rest obtained from reference TRBV19 and TRBJ1-1, is as follows: DGGITQSPKYLFRKEGQNVTLSCEQNLNHDAMYWYRQDPGQGLRLIYYSQIVNDFQKGDIAEGYSVSREKKESFPLTVTSAQKNPTAFYLCASRSGGGVNTEAFFGQGTRLTVV.

This sequence joins TRBV28 and TRBJ1-5; D uncertain. The ends were cut back, 3 bases at V and 4 bases at J, with 10 bases in the middle. CDR1 is MDHEN, CDR2 SYDVKM, per germline. This CDR3 is 14 amino acids long. Here the CDR3 reads CASSFGTLNQPQHF. The CDR3, as DNA: TGTGCCAGCAGTTTTGGCACCCTAAATCAGCCCCAGCATTTT.

In its sample, this clone was seen a few times. The V and J genes are TRBV28 and TRBJ2-1, with 7 bases fitting TRBD1. The CDR3 has 16 amino acids. Germline CDR1 is MDHEN and CDR2 is SYDVKM. The J segment lost 0 bases and the V segment lost 3 bases, leaving 5 bases of the junction unmatched. The CDR3 nucleotides are TGTGCCAGCAGTTTCCAGGGGGTAAGCTCCTACAATGAGCAGTTCTTC. It translates to CASSFQGVSSYNEQFF.

V gene TRBV6-5 combines with J gene TRBJ1-5; 8 bases match TRBD1. CDR1 and CDR2 from the germline V gene are MNHEY and SVGAGI. CDR3 length: 14 amino acids. Losses at the gene ends were 5 bases for V and 3 bases for J; bases not matched to a gene: 3. The CDR3 region has the DNA TGTGCCAGCAGTAGACAGGGGAACAATCAGCCCCAGCATTTT. Translating it yields CASSRQGNNQPQHF.

This chain links TRBV14 with TRBJ2-5, with 7 bases lining up with TRBD1. The CDR3 is 19 residues long. Germline CDR1 reads SGHDN; CDR2 reads FVKESK. Unmatched junction bases numbered 20, after V lost 5 bases and J lost 2 bases. The chain's CDR3 is CASSKQPFRDRYLQETQYF. The DNA of the CDR3 is TGTGCCAGCAGCAAACAACCTTTCCGGGACAGATATCTACAAGAGACCCAGTACTTC.

The table lists this clone with a count of one. This chain uses TRBV6-5 with TRBJ1-2; D remains ambiguous. V lost 6 bases and J lost 4, with 6 bases in between. Germline V gives CDR1 MNHEY, CDR2 SVGAGI. The CDR3 runs 11 residues. CDR3 region: CASRAGYGYTF. For the CDR3, the DNA is TGTGCCAGCAGAGCAGGCTATGGCTACACCTTC.

The rearrangement links TRBV28 to TRBJ2-2; D unresolved. V lost 2 bases and J 7 bases, leaving 2 bases between the germline ends. Germline CDR1 and CDR2: MDHEN and SYDVKM. CDR3 length: 11 residues. CDR3 DNA sequence: TGTGCCAGCAGTTTACGCGGGGAGCTGTTTTTT. This gives the protein CASSLRGELFF.

This rearrangement joins TRBV29-1 to TRBJ2-3; 7 nucleotides agree with TRBD2. The length of the CDR3 is 14 residues. V trimming: 7 bases; J trimming: 6 bases; junction bases outside the gene matches: 13. Germline V lookup: CDR1 SQVTM, CDR2 ANQGSEA. CDR3 sequence reads: CSAERRERMDTQYF. The CDR3 DNA sequence: TGCAGCGCCGAAAGGCGGGAGAGGATGGATACGCAGTATTTT.

The chain links TRBV7-7 to TRBJ2-7, with 12 bases aligning to TRBD1. After removal of 4 bases from V and 6 bases from J, the junction contained 10 bases not matched to a gene. Looked up from germline, CDR1 is SSHAT and CDR2 is FNYEAQ (reference sequence). The CDR3 loop spans 16 amino acids. CDR3 coding DNA: TGTGCCAGCAGCTCCGGGCTTGGGACAGGGGGCGGCGAGCAGTACTTC. It is translated as CASSSGLGTGGGEQYF.

The chain is built from TRBV7-8 and TRBJ1-1; 7 bases agree with TRBD1. The germline CDR1 and CDR2 sequences are SGHVS and FQNEAQ. CDR3 length: 15 amino acids. J lost 2 bases, V lost 10 bases, and 13 bases had no gene match. The CDR3 sequence: CATRPQGQQNTEAFF. CDR3 in DNA: TGTGCCACCCGCCCCCAGGGACAGCAAAACACTGAAGCTTTCTTT.

This chain uses TRBV2 with TRBJ2-1, with 9 bases fitting TRBD2. V shed 5 bases, J shed 5 bases, and the junction held 7 bases outside the gene matches. Germline CDR1 SNHLY, CDR2 FYNNEI. The CDR3 runs 15 residues. This CDR3 is CASSRWLAGNNEQFF. The CDR3 DNA is TGTGCCAGCAGTAGGTGGCTAGCGGGGAACAATGAGCAGTTCTTC.

The V and J genes are TRBV2 and TRBJ2-3, with D perhaps matching TRBD2 (6 bases). Trimming pared 4 bases from V and 0 bases from J, leaving 14 bases between. Looked up from germline, CDR1 is SNHLY and CDR2 is FYNNEI. The CDR3 runs 16 residues. Written as DNA, the CDR3 is TGTGCCAGCAGTGGAGTCGGCGGGGCTAGCACAGATACGCAGTATTTT. This codes for CASSGVGGASTDTQYF. The entire variable domain, with the rest obtained from reference TRBV2 and TRBJ2-3, is as follows: EPEVTQTPSHQVTQMGQEVILRCVPISNHLYFYWYRQILGQKVEFLVSFYNNEISEKSEIFDDQFSVERPDGSNFTLKIRSTKLEDSAMYFCASSGVGGASTDTQYFGPGTRLTVL.

The chain carries TRBV19 and TRBJ2-1; 8 bases are shared with TRBD2. Germline values: CDR1 LNHDA, CDR2 SQIVND (reference sequence). The CDR3 is 18 amino acids. J gave up 3 bases and V 1 base, and 11 bases lay outside the gene matches. CDR3 sequence: CASSIGAEAGGFYNEQFF. The CDR3 nucleotides are TGTGCCAGTAGTATAGGAGCGGAGGCGGGAGGTTTCTACAATGAGCAGTTCTTC. Full variable domain (rest looked up from reference TRBV19 and TRBJ2-1): DGGITQSPKYLFRKEGQNVTLSCEQNLNHDAMYWYRQDPGQGLRLIYYSQIVNDFQKGDIAEGYSVSREKKESFPLTVTSAQKNPTAFYLCASSIGAEAGGFYNEQFFGPGTRLTVL.